This T cell receptor (beta chain) was obtained from a study of T cell responses to AZD1222 COVID-19 vaccine. In regard to this clone: What it binds is unknown.

Whole-study findings and limits: A mostly white British donor set with more females was recruited, and clonal diversity was possibly underestimated. Only six or seven AZD1222 recipients tested seropositive at baseline. Spike-specific TCR breadth and depth went up after people got two AZD1222 doses.

Clones were sequenced by immunoSEQ multiplex PCR, and TCRdb holds only the in-frame ones, with some missing. The sample lists 90,000 to 100,000 clones, 70% to 90% occurring once. CDR3 length equals 12 residues. V dropped 7 bases and J dropped 7; count of bases not matched to a gene: 3. This chain connects TRBV12-3 or TRBV12-4 to TRBJ1-5; 8 nucleotides agree with TRBD1. Sequenced material: peripheral blood, taken on day 0 of AZD1222 vaccination. This clonotype was sampled from an adult in good health. The CDR3 sequence: CASTTGGQPQHF. The CDR3, as DNA: TGTGCCAGCACCACAGGGGGACAGCCCCAGCATTTT.